Detailed here is one T cell receptor beta chain. Participant reports of clinical history set cohort assignment. The data were produced by immunoSEQ multiplex PCR, yet TCRdb's version contains in-frame clones alone and is incomplete. This table holds roughly 240,000 clones, 85% to 90% found once. The data were taken from a study of blood T cell repertoires in COVID-19. Study context: The United States, Italy and Spain supplied acute and convalescent COVID-19 samples. T cells, B-cell-depleted T cells, or PBMCs supplied cDNA or gDNA.

This TCR came from a man aged 45-65 years who had been exposed to COVID-19. Sequenced material: PBMCs or T cells enriched from blood (not recorded which).

The CDR3, as DNA: TGTGCCACCAGTGACTCCGGGACAGCGTTAAATGAGCAGTTCTTC. The encoded protein is CATSDSGTALNEQFF. This chain uses TRBV24-1 with TRBJ2-1; 7 nucleotides agree with TRBD1. This CDR3 is 15 amino acids long. The germline gives CDR1 KGHDR, CDR2 SFDVKD. Trimming cost V 4 bases and J 7 bases; bases outside gene matches: 9.